A single sample is the source of the 15 T cell receptor beta chains below, sequenced in a study of early T cells in non-severe SARS-CoV-2 infection. TCRdb processed the 5' RACE reads anew with MiXCR; each CDR3 protein has one entry. The data contain about 19,000 distinct CDR3 sequences, roughly 6.1% of them seen just once; the ten biggest clones take up roughly 6.1%. Sequencing input: whole blood. The source is an adult who was a healthcare worker with PCR-confirmed SARS-CoV-2 infection or an uninfected control (not recorded which).

This clonotype was picked up many times. The chain recombines TRBV5-1 with TRBJ1-4; 7 nucleotides line up with TRBD1. The CDR3 totals 15 residues. Germline CDR1 reads SGHRS; CDR2 reads YFSETQ. With 2 bases clipped from V and 10 bases from J, the junction kept 11 bases outside the gene matches. CDR3 DNA sequence: TGCGCCAGCAGCTTAGCTGACAGGGCACAGGGAAAACTGTTTTTT. Translating it yields CASSLADRAQGKLFF.

This clonotype has a count of ten or more. The J gene is TRBJ1-1, the V gene TRBV11-1; D gene unclear. CDR1 is SGHAT and CDR2 is FQDESV in the germline V gene (reference sequence). Trimming stripped 0 bases from V and 1 base from J, with 12 bases between. This CDR3 contains 16 residues. The CDR3 DNA is TGTGCCAGCAGCTTAGCTGATGGGGTTTGGAACACTGAAGCTTTCTTT. Translating gives CASSLADGVWNTEAFF.

This clonotype was detected ten times or more. The chain carries TRBV20-1 and TRBJ2-1; D might be TRBD1 (6 bases). The CDR3 spans 11 residues. Germline values: CDR1 DFQATT, CDR2 SNEGSKA (reference sequence). V gave up 6 bases and J gave up 4 bases, with 7 bases separating them. The CDR3 DNA follows: TGCAGTGCACAGGGTTACAATGAGCAGTTCTTC. Translation gives CSAQGYNEQFF.

Many counts were recorded for this clonotype. The J gene is TRBJ2-5, the V gene TRBV2; D remains ambiguous. CDR1 is SNHLY, CDR2 FYNNEI, per germline. The CDR3 is 9 residues long. Trimming cost V 2 bases and J 11 bases, with 3 bases left between them. For the CDR3, the DNA is TGTGCCAGCAGTGAAATTCAGTACTTC. Encoded protein: CASSEIQYF. Complete variable domain (other parts from reference TRBV2 and TRBJ2-5): EPEVTQTPSHQVTQMGQEVILRCVPISNHLYFYWYRQILGQKVEFLVSFYNNEISEKSEIFDDQFSVERPDGSNFTLKIRSTKLEDSAMYFCASSEIQYFGPGTRLLVL.

This clonotype was seen many times. The V gene is TRBV7-9, the J gene TRBJ2-7, with 12 bases matching TRBD2. Per germline, CDR1 SEHNR and CDR2 FQNEAQ (reference sequence). This CDR3 spans 14 amino acids. The ends lost 1 base at V and 6 bases at J; junction bases unmatched: 1. CDR3 in amino acids: CASSLETSGSEQYF. DNA for the CDR3: TGTGCCAGCAGCTTAGAGACTAGCGGGAGCGAGCAGTACTTC.

This clonotype was detected many times. The chain links TRBV7-2 to TRBJ2-5; no firm D call. Deletions cut 5 bases from V and 2 bases from J, with 9 bases between. Germline values: CDR1 SGHTA, CDR2 FQGNSA. This CDR3 is 13 amino acids long. CDR3 amino acids: CASSLILQETQYF. As DNA, the CDR3 is TGTGCCAGCAGCCTAATCTTACAAGAGACCCAGTACTTC.

This clonotype has a count of ten or more. This chain connects TRBV12-3 or TRBV12-4 to TRBJ2-7; D is perhaps TRBD1 or TRBD2 (5 bases each). The CDR3 is 16 residues long. With 4 bases removed from V and 5 bases from J, the gap between germline ends came to 21 bases. This chain's CDR3 is CASSSRGHGLGDEQYF. In DNA form, the CDR3 reads TGTGCCAGCAGTTCACGTGGACACGGCCTGGGGGACGAGCAGTACTTC.

This clonotype is medium-sized within its sample. The rearrangement uses TRBV5-1 and TRBJ1-2; no clear D gene. Germline V gene sequence: CDR1 SGHRS, CDR2 YFSETQ. Deletions cut 4 bases from V and 6 bases from J, with 13 bases between. CDR3 length: 13 amino acids. CDR3 sequence: CASSVDGNHGYTF. CDR3 sequence (DNA): TGCGCCAGCAGCGTGGACGGGAACCATGGCTACACCTTC.

The table lists this clonotype with many counts. The chain recombines TRBV10-3 with TRBJ1-2; tentatively, D is TRBD1 (5 bases). Germline V gives CDR1 ENHRY, CDR2 SYGVKD. This CDR3 has 15 residues. Deletions cut 0 bases from V and 1 base from J, with 9 bases between. CDR3 sequence (DNA): TGTGCCATCAGTGAGTCTCCAGGGAATAACTATGGCTACACCTTC. Encoded protein: CAISESPGNNYGYTF.

In its sample, this clonotype was seen many times. This chain links TRBV10-2 with TRBJ1-5; 7 positions match TRBD1. V shed 6 bases and J 5 bases; nucleotides not matched to a gene: 7. Germline V gives CDR1 WSHSY, CDR2 SAAADI. The CDR3 sequence is 14 residues long. CDR3 DNA sequence: TGCGCCAGCAGCGAACAGGGGATTCATCAGCCCCAGCATTTT. Amino acids: CASSEQGIHQPQHF.

This clonotype has more than one count but fewer than ten. The chain uses TRBV5-4 and TRBJ2-5, with TRBD2 identical over 11 bases. Germline loops: CDR1 SGHNT, CDR2 YYREEE (reference sequence). This CDR3 has 16 residues. With 0 bases clipped from V and 4 bases from J, the junction kept 5 bases outside the gene matches. This CDR3 is CASSLGTSGSSETQYF. Written as DNA, the CDR3 is TGTGCCAGCAGCTTGGGAACTAGCGGGAGCTCAGAGACCCAGTACTTC.

For the CDR3, the DNA is TGTGCCTGGAAGGGGAGCACTGAAGCTTTCTTT. Its protein product is CAWKGSTEAFF. The chain employs TRBV30 and TRBJ1-1; D is possibly TRBD1 (5 bases). The germline V gene has CDR1 GTSNPN and CDR2 SVGIG (reference sequence). The CDR3 is 11 amino acids. V was pared by 4 bases and J by 4 bases, with 7 bases between.

This chain connects TRBV29-1 to TRBJ1-2; no clear D gene. Trimming pared 1 base from V and 2 bases from J, leaving 17 bases between. Germline CDR1 reads SQVTM; CDR2 reads ANQGSEA. This CDR3 contains 16 residues. The CDR3 nucleotides are TGCAGCGTTGAAGGGCCAGGAACGACCCAGAACTATGGCTACACCTTC. Amino acid sequence: CSVEGPGTTQNYGYTF.

The table lists this clonotype with a few counts. The rearrangement links TRBV28 to TRBJ2-4; tentatively, D is TRBD1 (6 bases). Germline-derived CDR1 and CDR2 are MDHEN and SYDVKM. V lost 5 bases and J 0 bases, leaving 23 bases between the germline ends. The CDR3 sequence is 19 residues long. CDR3 in DNA: TGTGCCAGCAGTCCCTTTCGACAGGCCACAACTCTAGCCAAAAACATTCAGTACTTC. Translating it yields CASSPFRQATTLAKNIQYF.

Sample share makes this clonotype medium-sized. V usage is TRBV29-1 and J usage is TRBJ1-1; D not resolved. CDR1 is SQVTM and CDR2 is ANQGSEA in the germline V gene. The CDR3 length is 14 residues. The V end lost 7 bases, the J end lost 5 bases, and 20 bases lay between the germline ends. The CDR3 region has the DNA TGCAGCGCCAACCTTGGTGCGCGTGGGACTGAAGCTTTCTTT. Amino acids: CSANLGARGTEAFF.